Sequencing of this T cell receptor (beta chain) was carried out in a study of T cells after posttransplantation cyclophosphamide. At least ten counts were recorded for this clone. The antigen is not known. Repertoires were generated with immunoSEQ multiplex PCR, while TCRdb's copy carries only in-frame clones and drops some. The specimen gives about 22,000 clones without singletons; the ten biggest hold about 4.5%. Study-level results: Donor CD8+ memory clones often dominated recipient blood repertoires at later times. After PTCy, TRB diversity resembled that of CNI/methotrexate controls.

This CDR3 is built from 16 residues. V shed 6 bases and J 2 bases; nucleotides not matched to a gene: 13. The germline V gene has CDR1 MNHEY and CDR2 SMNVEV (reference sequence). This chain uses TRBV27 with TRBJ2-7; 7 bases fit TRBD2. The sample consisted of PBMCs. This receptor was taken from a woman aged 45-59 years in good health, CMV-negative, and a related stem cell transplant donor. Written as DNA, the CDR3 is TGTGCCAGCAGCCTCATAAGGGCTAGCGGAACCTACGAGCAGTACTTC. Translation gives CASSLIRASGTYEQYF.